The TCR beta chain described here comes from a study of Ad26.COV2.S vaccination and SARS-CoV-2 variants. This clone appeared once. V gave up 11 bases and J gave up 4 bases, with 14 bases separating them. This CDR3 region has 13 residues. Germline CDR1 SNHLY, CDR2 FYNNEI. Only in-frame clones appear in the TCRdb table, and some are missing; sequencing was by immunoSEQ multiplex PCR. The sample includes more than 300,000 clones, approximately 80% of them seen just once. Specified treatment: roughly 20 received Ad26.COV2.S at low or high dose, single or two shots; 5 received placebo; per-sample allocation not given. Material that was analyzed had been drawn on day 63 after the first vaccine or placebo injection.

This rearrangement joins TRBV2 to TRBJ2-2; possibly TRBD1 or TRBD2 for D (5 bases each). This specimen consisted of peripheral blood, obtained in a trial of Ad26.COV2.S vaccine versus placebo. The clonotype was recovered from a person aged 18 to 59 who received the Ad26.COV2.S COVID-19 vaccine or a placebo. The CDR3 loop reads CAGTGTITGELFF. The CDR3 DNA is TGTGCCGGAACCGGGACCATCACCGGGGAGCTGTTTTTT. The full variable domain, completed using reference TRBV2 and TRBJ2-2, is EPEVTQTPSHQVTQMGQEVILRCVPISNHLYFYWYRQILGQKVEFLVSFYNNEISEKSEIFDDQFSVERPDGSNFTLKIRSTKLEDSAMYFCAGTGTITGELFFGEGSRLTVL.